These T cell receptor beta chains were read from a single sample in a study of cytomegalovirus exposure and HLA in healthy donors. Profiled with immunoSEQ multiplex PCR; TCRdb holds only in-frame clones, not every one. Of 120,000 or so clones detected, 77% appear once; the ten largest clones hold 3.5% to 4.5%. Sequenced: PBMCs. The receptors were sampled from a human donor in good health. CDR3s leave out the opening cysteine and the closing phenylalanine or tryptophan. D genes are given only for firm matches.

d_call: TRBD2; j_call: TRBJ2-1; v_call: TRBV5-1; cdr3_aa: ASSLRNSGRYNEQF
d_call: TRBD1; j_call: TRBJ2-1; v_call: TRBV10-3; cdr3_aa: ATTGVGYNEQF
d_call: -; j_call: TRBJ1-5; v_call: TRBV28; cdr3_aa: ASSLLRRGQPQH
d_call: -; j_call: TRBJ1-1; v_call: TRBV16; cdr3_aa: ASSPSANTEAF
d_call: -; j_call: TRBJ2-5; v_call: TRBV4-2; cdr3_aa: ASSHPGSDETQY
d_call: TRBD2; j_call: TRBJ2-7; v_call: TRBV6-5; cdr3_aa: ASNPGLAGEQY
d_call: TRBD1; j_call: TRBJ1-1; v_call: TRBV27; cdr3_aa: ASSLSRGRESEAF
d_call: -; j_call: TRBJ2-7; v_call: TRBV28; cdr3_aa: ASRPGGIYEQY
d_call: -; j_call: TRBJ2-7; v_call: TRBV25-1; cdr3_aa: ASSVSYEQY
d_call: TRBD2; j_call: TRBJ2-3; v_call: TRBV19; cdr3_aa: ASSDRGLAGEARDTQY
d_call: TRBD1; j_call: TRBJ2-7; v_call: TRBV6-6; cdr3_aa: ATDGTGSSYEQY